These T cell receptor beta chains were read from a single sample in a study of sequential checkpoint blockade in melanoma. Clones were read by immunoSEQ multiplex PCR, and TCRdb kept only the in-frame ones, dropping some. In the table there are around 2,000 clones, 15% to 20% of which are singletons. The input for sequencing was tumor tissue (inferred from file names), taken from a patient given nivolumab and ipilimumab in sequence. Source of these receptors: a human donor with melanoma. Both conserved end residues are part of each CDR3. The D gene is left open where the match is weak. A row's size may be missing; if present it is once, few, many or a size class.

clone_size: medium-sized; v_call: TRBV12-2; j_call: TRBJ1-1; d_call: NA; cdr3_nt: TGTGCCACCCGGCTAGAAAACGGCAACACTGAAGCTTTCTTT; cdr3_aa: CATRLENGNTEAFF
clone_size: many; v_call: TRBV9; j_call: TRBJ1-2; d_call: TRBD1; cdr3_nt: TGTGCCAGCAGCGTAGGGGCTCAGGGGGTCTATGGCTACACCTTC; cdr3_aa: CASSVGAQGVYGYTF
clone_size: few; v_call: TRBV11-3; j_call: TRBJ1-5; d_call: NA; cdr3_nt: TGTGCCAGCAGCTTAGGGTACAGCCGCAATCAGCCCCAGCATTTT; cdr3_aa: CASSLGYSRNQPQHF
clone_size: NA; v_call: TRBV28; j_call: TRBJ1-5; d_call: NA; cdr3_nt: TGTGCCAGCAGTTTTTGGTCAGGTGATCAGCCCCAGCATTTT; cdr3_aa: CASSFWSGDQPQHF
clone_size: NA; v_call: TRBV12-5; j_call: TRBJ2-7; d_call: TRBD1; cdr3_nt: TGTGCCAGCGGCACCGGGACAGGGGGCTACGAGCAGTACTTC; cdr3_aa: CASGTGTGGYEQYF
clone_size: many; v_call: TRBV11-3; j_call: TRBJ2-1; d_call: TRBD2; cdr3_nt: TGTGCCAGCAGCTGGACTAGCGGACAATACAATGAGCAGTTCTTC; cdr3_aa: CASSWTSGQYNEQFF
clone_size: medium-sized; v_call: TRBV11-3; j_call: TRBJ2-1; d_call: TRBD1; cdr3_nt: TGTGCCAGCAGCACTGGGACAGGGGATTACAATGAGCAGTTCTTC; cdr3_aa: CASSTGTGDYNEQFF
clone_size: NA; v_call: TRBV19; j_call: TRBJ2-7; d_call: NA; cdr3_nt: TGTGCCAGTAGACAACCGGGGTCTTCTGTATACGAGCAGTACTTC; cdr3_aa: CASRQPGSSVYEQYF
clone_size: few; v_call: TRBV28; j_call: TRBJ2-7; d_call: TRBD1; cdr3_nt: TGTGCCAGCAGTTTACGACAGGGCGGAACTTACGAGCAGTACTTC; cdr3_aa: CASSLRQGGTYEQYF
clone_size: medium-sized; v_call: TRBV11-3; j_call: TRBJ1-5; d_call: NA; cdr3_nt: TGTGCCAGCAGCTCGCAGGATAGCAATCAGCCCCAGCATTTT; cdr3_aa: CASSSQDSNQPQHF
clone_size: many; v_call: TRBV11-3; j_call: TRBJ1-5; d_call: TRBD1; cdr3_nt: TGTGCCAGCAGCCCTTGGACAGGGAGCAATCAGCCCCAGCATTTT; cdr3_aa: CASSPWTGSNQPQHF
clone_size: NA; v_call: TRBV19; j_call: TRBJ2-3; d_call: TRBD2; cdr3_nt: TGTGCCAGTAGTACCGCGACTAGCGGGGGGCCCGCCACCTATACGCAGTATTTT; cdr3_aa: CASSTATSGGPATYTQYF
clone_size: few; v_call: TRBV9; j_call: TRBJ2-1; d_call: TRBD2; cdr3_nt: TGTGCCAGCAGCGCTAAACTAGCGGGGGGGCCTGGTGAGCAGTTCTTC; cdr3_aa: CASSAKLAGGPGEQFF
clone_size: NA; v_call: TRBV5-1; j_call: TRBJ2-1; d_call: NA; cdr3_nt: TGCGCCAGCAGCTTCGGCGGACGGGTCAATGAGCAGTTCTTC; cdr3_aa: CASSFGGRVNEQFF
clone_size: medium-sized; v_call: TRBV11-3; j_call: TRBJ2-7; d_call: NA; cdr3_nt: TGTGCCAGCAGCTTAATGAACACTTTGAGCTCCTACGAGCAGTACTTC; cdr3_aa: CASSLMNTLSSYEQYF
clone_size: NA; v_call: TRBV25-1; j_call: TRBJ1-4; d_call: TRBD1; cdr3_nt: TGTGCCAGCCACGGCCGGGACAGGGAAAAACTGTTTTTT; cdr3_aa: CASHGRDREKLFF
clone_size: medium-sized; v_call: TRBV11-3; j_call: TRBJ2-7; d_call: NA; cdr3_nt: TGTGCCAGCAGCTTAGGAGGAGGGGTTCACTACGAGCAGTACTTC; cdr3_aa: CASSLGGGVHYEQYF
clone_size: large; v_call: TRBV11-3; j_call: TRBJ1-6; d_call: NA; cdr3_nt: TGTGCCAGCAGCCCCGGGCCGGGTGGGAATTCACCCCTCCACTTT; cdr3_aa: CASSPGPGGNSPLHF
clone_size: medium-sized; v_call: TRBV11-3; j_call: TRBJ2-1; d_call: NA; cdr3_nt: TGTGCCAGCAGCTTGGAAGGCAGATACAATGAGCAGTTCTTC; cdr3_aa: CASSLEGRYNEQFF
clone_size: medium-sized; v_call: TRBV11-3; j_call: TRBJ1-3; d_call: NA; cdr3_nt: TGTGCCAGCAGCTTGAAGGGTGTACTTGGAAACACCATATATTTT; cdr3_aa: CASSLKGVLGNTIYF
clone_size: NA; v_call: TRBV5-1; j_call: TRBJ1-4; d_call: NA; cdr3_nt: TGCGCCAGCAGCGTAGAACAGGGTATAAACGAAAAACTGTTTTTT; cdr3_aa: CASSVEQGINEKLFF
clone_size: medium-sized; v_call: TRBV11-3; j_call: TRBJ2-2; d_call: TRBD1; cdr3_nt: TGTGCCAGCAGCCGGGCGTCCGGGACAGGGGGCTTCACCGGGGAGCTGTTTTTT; cdr3_aa: CASSRASGTGGFTGELFF
clone_size: NA; v_call: TRBV23-1; j_call: TRBJ2-5; d_call: TRBD2; cdr3_nt: TGCGCCAGCAGCCCCCTGAGCCGGGGGGAGCAAGAGACCCAGTACTTC; cdr3_aa: CASSPLSRGEQETQYF
clone_size: NA; v_call: TRBV6-8; j_call: TRBJ1-6; d_call: NA; cdr3_nt: TGTGCCAGCAGTTCTAGACACCCCGATAATTCACCCCTCCACTTT; cdr3_aa: CASSSRHPDNSPLHF
clone_size: few; v_call: TRBV6-8; j_call: TRBJ1-1; d_call: NA; cdr3_nt: TGTGCCAGCAGTTACTCGGGGGAGGGACCGAACACTGAAGCTTTCTTT; cdr3_aa: CASSYSGEGPNTEAFF
clone_size: NA; v_call: TRBV10-2; j_call: TRBJ2-5; d_call: NA; cdr3_nt: TGCGCCAGCAGGGACGATCGAGAGACCCAGTACTTC; cdr3_aa: CASRDDRETQYF
clone_size: NA; v_call: TRBV15; j_call: TRBJ1-1; d_call: NA; cdr3_nt: TGTGCCACCAATGACAGGATGAACACTGAAGCTTTCTTT; cdr3_aa: CATNDRMNTEAFF
clone_size: medium-sized; v_call: TRBV11-3; j_call: TRBJ1-2; d_call: NA; cdr3_nt: TGTGCCAGCACTCCGGGTGGGGGAGTCATCGGCTACACCTTC; cdr3_aa: CASTPGGGVIGYTF
clone_size: many; v_call: TRBV11-3; j_call: TRBJ1-6; d_call: NA; cdr3_nt: TGTGCCAGCAGCTTGGAACAGGGCTACAATTCACCCCTCCACTTT; cdr3_aa: CASSLEQGYNSPLHF
clone_size: NA; v_call: TRBV11-3; j_call: TRBJ2-3; d_call: TRBD1; cdr3_nt: TGTGCCAGCAGCTCCCGGGACAGGGCAATGGCAGATACGCAGTATTTT; cdr3_aa: CASSSRDRAMADTQYF
clone_size: medium-sized; v_call: TRBV11-3; j_call: TRBJ1-6; d_call: NA; cdr3_nt: TGTGCCAGCAGCTTTGGGAGGGCTGCCTATAATTCACCCCTCCACTTT; cdr3_aa: CASSFGRAAYNSPLHF
clone_size: large; v_call: TRBV11-3; j_call: TRBJ2-7; d_call: TRBD2; cdr3_nt: TGTGCCAGCAGCTATGGAGCGGGGGGACTCTACGAGCAGTACTTC; cdr3_aa: CASSYGAGGLYEQYF